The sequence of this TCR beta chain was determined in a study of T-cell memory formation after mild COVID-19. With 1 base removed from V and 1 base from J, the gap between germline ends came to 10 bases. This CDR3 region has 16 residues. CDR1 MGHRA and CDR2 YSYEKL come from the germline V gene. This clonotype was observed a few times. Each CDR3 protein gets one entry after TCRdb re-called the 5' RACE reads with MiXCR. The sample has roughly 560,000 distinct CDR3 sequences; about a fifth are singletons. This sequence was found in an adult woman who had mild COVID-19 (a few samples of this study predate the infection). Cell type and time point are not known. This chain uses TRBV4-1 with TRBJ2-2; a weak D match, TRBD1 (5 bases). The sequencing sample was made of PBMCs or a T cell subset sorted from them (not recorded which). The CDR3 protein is CASSQGLTENTGELFF. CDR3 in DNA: TGCGCCAGCAGCCAAGGCTTGACAGAGAACACCGGGGAGCTGTTTTTT.